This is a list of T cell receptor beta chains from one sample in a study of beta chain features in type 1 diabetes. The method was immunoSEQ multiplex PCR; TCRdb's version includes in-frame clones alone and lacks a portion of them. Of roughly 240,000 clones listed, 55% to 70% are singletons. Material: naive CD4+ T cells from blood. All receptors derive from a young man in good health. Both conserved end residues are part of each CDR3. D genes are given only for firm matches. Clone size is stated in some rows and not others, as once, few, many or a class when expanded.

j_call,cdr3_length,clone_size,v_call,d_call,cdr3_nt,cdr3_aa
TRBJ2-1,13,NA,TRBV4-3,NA,TGCGCCAGCAGCCAAGAAGAGAACAATGAGCAGTTCTTC,CASSQEENNEQFF
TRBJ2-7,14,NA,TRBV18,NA,TGTGCCAGCTCACCACCGGGAGGAGGGTTTGAGCAGTACTTC,CASSPPGGGFEQYF
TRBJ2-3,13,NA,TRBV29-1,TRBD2,TGCAGCGCAGGGACTAGGTACACAGATACGCAGTATTTT,CSAGTRYTDTQYF
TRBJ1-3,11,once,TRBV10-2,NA,TGCGCCAGCACGGCTGGAAACACCATATATTTT,CASTAGNTIYF
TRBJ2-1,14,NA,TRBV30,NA,TGTGCCTGGAGTAGAGGGGTCTCCTACAATGAGCAGTTCTTC,CAWSRGVSYNEQFF
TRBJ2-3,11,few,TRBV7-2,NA,TGTGCCAGCAGCCGGCTGGATACGCAGTATTTT,CASSRLDTQYF
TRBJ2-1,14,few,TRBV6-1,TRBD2,TGTGCCAGCAGCCTAGGGAGGGCCTACAATGAGCAGTTCTTC,CASSLGRAYNEQFF
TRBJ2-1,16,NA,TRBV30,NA,TGTGCCTGGAGTGTACGGCTAGCGAGCTCCTACAATGAGCAGTTCTTC,CAWSVRLASSYNEQFF
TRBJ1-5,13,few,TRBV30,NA,TGTGCCTGGAGTGGCAGGGTCGATCAGCCCCAGCATTTT,CAWSGRVDQPQHF
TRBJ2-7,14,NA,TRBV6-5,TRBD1,TGTGCCAGCAGAAGATTCACAGGGGTCTACGAGCAGTACTTC,CASRRFTGVYEQYF
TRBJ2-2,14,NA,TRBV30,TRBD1,TGTGCCTGGAGGTCACGGGACAGTGGCGGGGAGCTGTTTTTT,CAWRSRDSGGELFF
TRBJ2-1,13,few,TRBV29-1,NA,TGCAGCGTTGACAGGGGCTCCTACAATGAGCAGTTCTTC,CSVDRGSYNEQFF
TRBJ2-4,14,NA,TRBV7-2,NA,TGTGCCAGCAGCCGACAGGTCCTAGGGGACATTCAGTACTTC,CASSRQVLGDIQYF
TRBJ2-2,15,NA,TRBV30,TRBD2,TGTGCCTGGAGTGTTCCGGGACTAGCAGCCGGGGAGCTGTTTTTT,CAWSVPGLAAGELFF
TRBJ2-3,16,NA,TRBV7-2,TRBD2,TGTGCCAGCAGCTCTAGACTAGCGGGTAGCACAGATACGCAGTATTTT,CASSSRLAGSTDTQYF
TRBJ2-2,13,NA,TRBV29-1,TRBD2,TGCAGCGTGGGGACTACGGGCACCGGGGAGCTGTTTTTT,CSVGTTGTGELFF
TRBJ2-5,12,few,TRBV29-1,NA,TGCAGCGTTGCCCGGAACGAGGAGACCCAGTACTTC,CSVARNEETQYF
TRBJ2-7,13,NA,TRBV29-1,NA,TGCAGCGCGGAACGTCCCAGGGGAGGCGAGCAGTACTTC,CSAERPRGGEQYF
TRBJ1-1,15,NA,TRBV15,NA,TGTGCCACCAGCAGCCTGTCCGGGGGCGGCTCCGAAGCTTTCTTT,CATSSLSGGGSEAFF
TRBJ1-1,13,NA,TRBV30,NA,TGTGCCTGGAGTGTGGGACAGAACACTGAAGCTTTCTTT,CAWSVGQNTEAFF
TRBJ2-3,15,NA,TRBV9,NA,TGTGCCAGCAGCGTAGTAGGGGGTCAAGCAGATACGCAGTATTTT,CASSVVGGQADTQYF
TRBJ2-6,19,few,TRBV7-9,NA,TGTGCCAGCAGCTTAGTCCCCCGGGGTGTGAGCTCTGGGGCCAACGTCCTGACTTTC,CASSLVPRGVSSGANVLTF